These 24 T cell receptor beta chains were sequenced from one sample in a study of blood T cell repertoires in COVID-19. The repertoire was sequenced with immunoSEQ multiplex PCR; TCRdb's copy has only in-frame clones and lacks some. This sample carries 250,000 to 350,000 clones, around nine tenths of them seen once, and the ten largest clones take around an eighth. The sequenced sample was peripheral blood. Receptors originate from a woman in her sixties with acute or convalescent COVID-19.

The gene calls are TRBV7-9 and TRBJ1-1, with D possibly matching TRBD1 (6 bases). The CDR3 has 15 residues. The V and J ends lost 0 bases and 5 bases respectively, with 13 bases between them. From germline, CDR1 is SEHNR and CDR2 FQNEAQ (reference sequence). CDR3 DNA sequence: TGTGCCAGCAGCTTAGCGACAGGCCGGGGTACTGAAGCTTTCTTT. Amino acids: CASSLATGRGTEAFF.

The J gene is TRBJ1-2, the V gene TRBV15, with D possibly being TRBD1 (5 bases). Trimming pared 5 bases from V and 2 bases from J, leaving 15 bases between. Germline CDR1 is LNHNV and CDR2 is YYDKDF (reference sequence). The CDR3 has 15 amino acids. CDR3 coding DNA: TGTGCCACCAGCTCCCCCGGGGGGGGGAACTATGGCTACACCTTC. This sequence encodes CATSSPGGGNYGYTF.

CDR3 loop: CASSLGGFETQYF. For the CDR3, the DNA is TGCGCCAGCAGCTTAGGGGGTTTTGAGACCCAGTACTTC. The chain uses TRBV5-1 and TRBJ2-5, with D tentatively TRBD1 (6 bases). Trimming cost V 2 bases and J 5 bases, with 10 bases left between them. The germline V gene has CDR1 SGHRS and CDR2 YFSETQ. The CDR3 is made up of 13 amino acids.

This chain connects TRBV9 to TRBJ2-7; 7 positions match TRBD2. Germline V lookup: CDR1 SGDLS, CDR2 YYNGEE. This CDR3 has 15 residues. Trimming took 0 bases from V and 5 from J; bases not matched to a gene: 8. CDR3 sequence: CASSVAWGGVHEQYF. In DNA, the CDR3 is TGTGCCAGCAGCGTAGCGTGGGGGGGGGTCCACGAGCAGTACTTC.

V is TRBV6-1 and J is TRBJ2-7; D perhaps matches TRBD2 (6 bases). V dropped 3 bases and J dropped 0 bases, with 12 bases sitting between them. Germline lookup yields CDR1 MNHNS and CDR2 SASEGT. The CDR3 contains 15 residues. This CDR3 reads CASSEKAGFSYEQYF. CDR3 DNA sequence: TGTGCCAGCAGTGAGAAAGCGGGCTTCTCCTACGAGCAGTACTTC.

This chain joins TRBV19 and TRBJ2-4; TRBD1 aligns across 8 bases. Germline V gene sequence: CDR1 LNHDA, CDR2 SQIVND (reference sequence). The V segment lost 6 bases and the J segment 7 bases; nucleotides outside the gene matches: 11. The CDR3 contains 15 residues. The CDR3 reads CASSLTGVNRNIQYF. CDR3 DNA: TGTGCCAGTAGCTTGACAGGGGTGAATCGGAACATTCAGTACTTC.

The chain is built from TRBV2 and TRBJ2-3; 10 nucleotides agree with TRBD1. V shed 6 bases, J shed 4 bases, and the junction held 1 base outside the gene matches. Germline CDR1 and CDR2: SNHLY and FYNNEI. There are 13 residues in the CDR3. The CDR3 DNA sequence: TGTGCCAGCAGGACAGGGGGCTCAGATACGCAGTATTTT. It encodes CASRTGGSDTQYF.

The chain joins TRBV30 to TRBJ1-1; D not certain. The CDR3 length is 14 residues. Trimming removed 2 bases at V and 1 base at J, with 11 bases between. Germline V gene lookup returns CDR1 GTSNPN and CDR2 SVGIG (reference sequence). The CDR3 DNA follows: TGTGCCTGGAGTCCTTCCCCGGGGAACACTGAAGCTTTCTTT. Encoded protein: CAWSPSPGNTEAFF.

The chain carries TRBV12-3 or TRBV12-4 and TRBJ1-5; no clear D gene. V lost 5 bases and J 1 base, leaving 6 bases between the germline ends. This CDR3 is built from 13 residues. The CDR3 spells CASSLMSNQPQHF. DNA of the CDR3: TGTGCCAGCAGTCTAATGAGCAATCAGCCCCAGCATTTT.

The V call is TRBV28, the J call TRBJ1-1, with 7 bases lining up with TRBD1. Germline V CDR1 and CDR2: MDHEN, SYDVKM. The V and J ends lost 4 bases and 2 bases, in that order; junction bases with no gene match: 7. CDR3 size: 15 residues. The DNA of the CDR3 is TGTGCCAGCAGTTCCGGGACAGCACAAAACACTGAAGCTTTCTTT. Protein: CASSSGTAQNTEAFF. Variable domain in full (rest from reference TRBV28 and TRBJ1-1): DVKVTQSSRYLVKRTGEKVFLECVQDMDHENMFWYRQDPGLGLRLIYFSYDVKMKEKGDIPEGYSVSREKKERFSLILESASTNQTSMYLCASSSGTAQNTEAFFGQGTRLTVV.

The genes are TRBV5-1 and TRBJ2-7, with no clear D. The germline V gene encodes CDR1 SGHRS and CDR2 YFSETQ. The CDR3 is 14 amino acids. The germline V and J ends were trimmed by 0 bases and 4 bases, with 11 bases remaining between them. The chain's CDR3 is CASSLGTVDYEQYF. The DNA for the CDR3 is TGCGCCAGCAGCTTGGGTACGGTTGATTACGAGCAGTACTTC.

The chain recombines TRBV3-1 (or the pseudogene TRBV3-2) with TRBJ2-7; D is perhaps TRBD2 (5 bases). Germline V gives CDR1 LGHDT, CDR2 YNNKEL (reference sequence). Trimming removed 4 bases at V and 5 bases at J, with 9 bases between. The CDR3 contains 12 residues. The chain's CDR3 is CASSPSGNEQYF. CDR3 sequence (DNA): TGTGCCAGCAGCCCCTCGGGGAACGAGCAGTACTTC.

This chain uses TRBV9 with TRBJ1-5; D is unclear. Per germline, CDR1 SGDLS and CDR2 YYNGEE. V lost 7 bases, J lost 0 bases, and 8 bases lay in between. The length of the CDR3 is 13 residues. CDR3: CASGEGSNQPQHF. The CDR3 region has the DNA TGTGCCAGCGGAGAGGGTAGCAATCAGCCCCAGCATTTT.

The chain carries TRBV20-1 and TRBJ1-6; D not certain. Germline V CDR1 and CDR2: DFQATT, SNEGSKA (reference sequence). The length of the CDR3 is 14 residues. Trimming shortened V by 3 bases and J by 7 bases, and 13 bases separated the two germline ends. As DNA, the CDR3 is TGCAGTGCTAGTCCATGGGCGGGAAATTCACCCCTCCACTTT. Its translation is CSASPWAGNSPLHF.

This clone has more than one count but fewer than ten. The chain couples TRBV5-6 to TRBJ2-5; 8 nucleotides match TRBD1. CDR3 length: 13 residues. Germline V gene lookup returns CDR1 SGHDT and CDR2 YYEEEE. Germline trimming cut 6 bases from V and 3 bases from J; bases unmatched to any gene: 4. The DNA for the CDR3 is TGTGCCAGCACCAAGACAGGGGAAGAGACCCAGTACTTC. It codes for CASTKTGEETQYF.

CDR3 residues: CASNPGLASTDTQYF. CDR3 sequence (DNA): TGTGCCAGCAATCCGGGACTAGCGAGCACAGATACGCAGTATTTT. This chain connects TRBV27 to TRBJ2-3, with TRBD2 identical over 10 bases. The junction had 4 bases not matched to a gene; V was cut back by 7 bases and J by 0 bases. Germline V CDR1 and CDR2: MNHEY, SMNVEV (reference sequence). The CDR3 length is 15 residues.

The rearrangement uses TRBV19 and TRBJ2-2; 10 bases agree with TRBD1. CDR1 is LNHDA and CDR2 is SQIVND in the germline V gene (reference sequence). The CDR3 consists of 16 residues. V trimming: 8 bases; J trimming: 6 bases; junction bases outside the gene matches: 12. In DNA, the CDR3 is TGTGCCAGTTTCAATCCCGGGACAGGGGTGTCCGGGGAGCTGTTTTTT. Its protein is CASFNPGTGVSGELFF.

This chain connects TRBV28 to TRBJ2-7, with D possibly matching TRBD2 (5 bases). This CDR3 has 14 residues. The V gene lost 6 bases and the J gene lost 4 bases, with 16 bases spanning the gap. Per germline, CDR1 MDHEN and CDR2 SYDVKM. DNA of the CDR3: TGTGCCAGCAGACCAGCCGGGAATTATTACGAGCAGTACTTC. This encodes CASRPAGNYYEQYF. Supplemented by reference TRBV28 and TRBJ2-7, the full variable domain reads DVKVTQSSRYLVKRTGEKVFLECVQDMDHENMFWYRQDPGLGLRLIYFSYDVKMKEKGDIPEGYSVSREKKERFSLILESASTNQTSMYLCASRPAGNYYEQYFGPGTRLTVT.

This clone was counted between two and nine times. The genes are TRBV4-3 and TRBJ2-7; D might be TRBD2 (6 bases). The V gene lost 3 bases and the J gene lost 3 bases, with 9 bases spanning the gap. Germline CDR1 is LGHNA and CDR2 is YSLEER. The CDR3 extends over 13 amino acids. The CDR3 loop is CASSQGLHYEQYF. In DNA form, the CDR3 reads TGCGCCAGCAGCCAGGGACTCCACTACGAGCAGTACTTC.

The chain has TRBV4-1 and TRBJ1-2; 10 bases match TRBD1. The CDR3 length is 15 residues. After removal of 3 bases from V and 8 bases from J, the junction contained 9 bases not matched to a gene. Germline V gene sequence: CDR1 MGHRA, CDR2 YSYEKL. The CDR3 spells CASSQTGGAPSGYTF. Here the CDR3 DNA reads TGCGCCAGCAGCCAGACAGGGGGCGCCCCGTCCGGCTACACCTTC.

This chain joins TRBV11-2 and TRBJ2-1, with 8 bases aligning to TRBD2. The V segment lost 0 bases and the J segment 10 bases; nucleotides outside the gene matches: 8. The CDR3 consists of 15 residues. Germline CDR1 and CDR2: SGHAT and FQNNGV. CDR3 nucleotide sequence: TGTGCCAGCAGCTTAGATCGCCTAGCGGGTTGGGAGCAGTTCTTC. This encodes CASSLDRLAGWEQFF. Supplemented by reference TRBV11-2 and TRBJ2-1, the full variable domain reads EAGVAQSPRYKIIEKRQSVAFWCNPISGHATLYWYQQILGQGPKLLIQFQNNGVVDDSQLPKDRFSAERLKGVDSTLKIQPAKLEDSAVYLCASSLDRLAGWEQFFGPGTRLTVL.

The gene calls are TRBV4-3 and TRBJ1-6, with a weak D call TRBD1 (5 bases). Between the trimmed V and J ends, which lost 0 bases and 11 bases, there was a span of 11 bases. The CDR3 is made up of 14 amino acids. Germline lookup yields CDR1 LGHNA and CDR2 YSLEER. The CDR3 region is CASSQDAGSPPLHF. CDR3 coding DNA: TGCGCCAGCAGCCAAGATGCAGGGTCCCCACCCCTCCACTTT.

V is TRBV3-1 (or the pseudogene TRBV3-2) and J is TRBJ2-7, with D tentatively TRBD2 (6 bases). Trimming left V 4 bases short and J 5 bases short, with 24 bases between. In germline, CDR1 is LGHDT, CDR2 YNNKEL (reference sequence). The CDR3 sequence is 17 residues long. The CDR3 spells CASSRRLLDRGTNEQYF. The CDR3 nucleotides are TGTGCCAGCAGCCGCCGCCTATTAGACCGGGGGACCAACGAGCAGTACTTC.

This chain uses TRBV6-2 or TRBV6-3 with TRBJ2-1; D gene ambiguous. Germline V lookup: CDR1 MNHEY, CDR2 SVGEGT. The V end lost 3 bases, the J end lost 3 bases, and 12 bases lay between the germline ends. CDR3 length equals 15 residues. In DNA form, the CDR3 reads TGTGCCAGCAGTTATGGGCTCCCTAACTACAATGAGCAGTTCTTC. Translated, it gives CASSYGLPNYNEQFF.